This T cell receptor beta chain was sequenced during a study of shared clonotypes between healthy human individuals. The study, taken as a whole, reports: The sampled material consisted only of blood, and tissue repertoires are likely to differ. The represented genetic and exposure-history diversity was limited by the small number of donors.

Terminally differentiated effector memory CD45RA+ cells were excluded by CCR7 positive selection of CD45RO-negative cells. HIV-negative, healthy adults without recent acute infections or vaccinations were the donors. For every subset, genomic DNA was evenly distributed across several immunoSEQ plates. Clones were read by immunoSEQ multiplex PCR, and TCRdb kept only the in-frame ones, dropping some. The sample yields around 600,000 clones, about 95% seen once. As for this clone: The target antigen is unknown. The same CDR3 is also encoded by other DNA sequences in this sample.

This CDR3 region has 14 residues. The germline V gene has CDR1 MDHEN and CDR2 SYDVKM. V was pared by 3 bases and J by 2 bases, with 4 bases of the junction left unmatched. Sequencing was carried out using naive CD8+ T cells sorted from blood. This chain joins TRBV28 and TRBJ2-7, with 7 bases lining up with TRBD1. The sequence was obtained from a woman aged 25 to 39 in good health. CDR3 amino acids: CASSLSGQTYEQYF. CDR3 nucleotides: TGTGCCAGCAGTTTGTCGGGACAGACCTACGAGCAGTACTTC.